A single sample gave rise to the 20 T cell receptor beta chains below, sequenced in a study of shared clonotypes between healthy human individuals. Profiled with immunoSEQ multiplex PCR; TCRdb holds only in-frame clones, not every one. This table holds 2 million to 2.5 million clones, approximately 94% found once. Sequenced sample: naive CD4+ T cells sorted from blood. The subset here: CD45RA+ positively selected. The receptors come from a man aged 18 to 30 in good health.

This chain links TRBV2 with TRBJ1-1; possible D gene TRBD1, 5 bases. Between the trimmed V and J ends, which lost 8 bases and 1 base, there was a span of 17 bases. This CDR3 comprises 15 residues. In germline, CDR1 is SNHLY, CDR2 FYNNEI. CDR3 loop: CASHGSRDGNTEAFF. The DNA for the CDR3 is TGTGCCAGCCACGGGTCCCGGGACGGGAACACTGAAGCTTTCTTT.

The V and J genes are TRBV30 and TRBJ2-7, with a tentative D call TRBD1 (5 bases). V lost 4 bases, J lost 3 bases, and 13 bases lay in between. The CDR3 runs to 13 residues. Per the germline V gene, CDR1 is GTSNPN and CDR2 is SVGIG (reference sequence). For the CDR3, the DNA is TGTGCCTGGAACTCTGGGGCAGACTACGAGCAGTACTTC. It codes for CAWNSGADYEQYF.

The chain uses TRBV5-1 and TRBJ2-7; D uncertain. Germline V gene lookup returns CDR1 SGHRS and CDR2 YFSETQ. The V and J ends lost 3 bases and 3 bases respectively, with 7 bases between them. The CDR3 covers 12 residues. The CDR3 DNA reads TGCGCCAGCAGCTCGACTTACTACGAGCAGTACTTC. Translated, it gives CASSSTYYEQYF.

This chain connects TRBV19 to TRBJ1-5; TRBD1 might be the D (5 bases). This CDR3 has 16 residues. The germline CDR1 and CDR2 sequences are LNHDA and SQIVND (reference sequence). V was trimmed by 7 bases and J by 6 bases, leaving 22 bases between them. The CDR3 DNA follows: TGTGCCAGTATGAGCTTTGGGTCCTGGGACGGTCAGCCCCAGCATTTT. This sequence encodes CASMSFGSWDGQPQHF.

This chain uses TRBV28 with TRBJ1-4; no reliable D call. There are 15 residues in the CDR3. Deletions cut 6 bases from V and 0 bases from J, with 11 bases between. Germline assignment: CDR1 MDHEN and CDR2 SYDVKM. The CDR3 spells CASSEGVATNEKLFF. Here the CDR3 DNA reads TGTGCCAGCAGCGAGGGAGTTGCAACTAATGAAAAACTGTTTTTT.

On this clone: Other nucleotide sequences in the sample specify the same CDR3. This chain links TRBV30 with TRBJ2-3; D is uncertain. V gave up 5 bases and J gave up 1 base, with 7 bases separating them. This CDR3 spans 12 amino acids. Germline assignment: CDR1 GTSNPN and CDR2 SVGIG (reference sequence). The CDR3 here is CAWGIGTDTQYF. The DNA for the CDR3 is TGTGCCTGGGGGATCGGCACAGATACGCAGTATTTT.

This clone has a single count. This chain uses TRBV30 with TRBJ2-6; possible D gene TRBD2, 7 bases. Germline V gene sequence: CDR1 GTSNPN, CDR2 SVGIG (reference sequence). The CDR3 sequence is 17 residues long. With 8 bases removed from V and 0 bases from J, the gap between germline ends came to 20 bases. The CDR3 sequence: CAMGGRRTSSGANVLTF. The DNA for the CDR3 is TGTGCCATGGGGGGGCGACGGACGAGCTCTGGGGCCAACGTCCTGACTTTC.

This chain joins TRBV6-6 and TRBJ2-2, with D perhaps matching TRBD1 or TRBD2 (5 bases each). CDR3 size: 12 residues. V was clipped by 11 bases and J by 4 bases, with 11 bases between them. The germline V gene has CDR1 MNHNY and CDR2 SVGAGI (reference sequence). Here the CDR3 DNA reads TGTGCCTCGGGAAGGGGCACCGGGGAGCTGTTTTTT. It translates to CASGRGTGELFF.

The J gene is TRBJ2-5, the V gene TRBV19; no firm D call. Looked up from germline, CDR1 is LNHDA and CDR2 is SQIVND (reference sequence). V gave up 3 bases and J gave up 2 bases, with 10 bases separating them. The CDR3 sequence is 14 residues long. Written as DNA, the CDR3 is TGTGCCAGTAGTATGGTGGGGATACAAGAGACCCAGTACTTC. Translation gives CASSMVGIQETQYF.

This chain connects TRBV7-9 to TRBJ2-1; D is possibly TRBD2 (5 bases). V gave up 2 bases and J gave up 5 bases, with 13 bases separating them. Germline loops: CDR1 SEHNR, CDR2 FQNEAQ (reference sequence). This CDR3 has 15 amino acids. The CDR3 coding sequence is TGTGCCAGCAGCTTATATCGGGAACCCAACAATGAGCAGTTCTTC. Translation: CASSLYREPNNEQFF.

The V and J genes are TRBV7-9 and TRBJ2-3, with TRBD2 matching over 7 bases. The CDR3 length is 13 residues. Trimming removed 5 bases from V and 1 base from J; junction bases left unmatched: 0. Germline V CDR1 and CDR2: SEHNR, FQNEAQ (reference sequence). CDR3 sequence reads: CASSRGGTDTQYF. The CDR3 DNA sequence: TGTGCCAGCAGCCGGGGGGGCACAGATACGCAGTATTTT. Supplemented by reference TRBV7-9 and TRBJ2-3, the full variable domain reads DTGVSQNPRHKITKRGQNVTFRCDPISEHNRLYWYRQTLGQGPEFLTYFQNEAQLEKSRLLSDRFSAERPKGSFSTLEIQRTEQGDSAMYLCASSRGGTDTQYFGPGTRLTVL.

This chain connects TRBV2 to TRBJ2-5; D is tentatively TRBD1 or TRBD2 (5 bases each). This CDR3 has 12 residues. V was trimmed by 5 bases and J by 5 bases, leaving 9 bases between them. Germline CDR1 SNHLY, CDR2 FYNNEI. The CDR3 coding sequence is TGTGCCAGCAGTCAAGAGGGGGAGACCCAGTACTTC. It codes for CASSQEGETQYF.

The chain carries TRBV5-1 and TRBJ2-3; 13 bases fit TRBD2. J lost 4 bases, V lost 4 bases, and 15 bases had no gene match. The length of the CDR3 is 19 residues. Germline CDR1 is SGHRS and CDR2 is YFSETQ. This CDR3 reads CASSRGGRTSGSRADTQYF. CDR3 sequence (DNA): TGCGCCAGCAGCCGGGGAGGGAGGACTAGCGGGAGTAGGGCAGATACGCAGTATTTT.

The chain recombines TRBV6-5 with TRBJ2-7; 9 positions match TRBD1. This CDR3 is built from 15 residues. The trim removed 6 bases at V and 1 base at J, leaving 7 bases unmatched. Germline V gives CDR1 MNHEY, CDR2 SVGAGI. CDR3 sequence: CASRSAGTGSYEQYF. The CDR3 DNA follows: TGTGCCAGCAGATCTGCCGGGACAGGGTCCTACGAGCAGTACTTC.

The DNA for the CDR3 is TGTGCCAGCAGCCCCTGGACAGGGAATTTTTACGAGCAGTACTTC. Translated, it gives CASSPWTGNFYEQYF. The rearrangement uses TRBV13 and TRBJ2-7, with 8 bases aligning to TRBD1. The CDR3 runs 15 residues. CDR1 is PRHDT and CDR2 is FYEKMQ in the germline V gene (reference sequence). With 5 bases clipped from V and 4 bases from J, the junction kept 10 bases outside the gene matches.

A note on this clone: The same CDR3 is also encoded by other DNA sequences in this sample. This chain links TRBV2 with TRBJ1-4, with 8 positions matching TRBD1. The germline gives CDR1 SNHLY, CDR2 FYNNEI. The CDR3 runs 14 residues. The junction had 3 bases not matched to a gene; V was cut back by 6 bases and J by 3 bases. In nucleotides, the CDR3 is TGTGCCAGCAGAGAACAGGGGGCTAATGAAAAACTGTTTTTT. This gives the protein CASREQGANEKLFF.

This clone was counted a single time. The V call is TRBV25-1, the J call TRBJ2-3; D could derive from TRBD1 or TRBD2 (5 bases each). V was cut by 3 bases and J by 2 bases, with 12 bases left in between. This CDR3 has 15 residues. Germline V lookup: CDR1 MGHDK, CDR2 SYGVNS. The CDR3, as DNA: TGTGCCAGCAGTGACCGGGGCTCTCCCACAGATACGCAGTATTTT. Its translation is CASSDRGSPTDTQYF.

V is TRBV11-2 and J is TRBJ1-5; D remains unclear. CDR1 is SGHAT and CDR2 is FQNNGV in the germline V gene. V gave up 4 bases and J gave up 2 bases, with 6 bases separating them. The CDR3 length is 13 residues. The CDR3 sequence: CASSYAGNQPQHF. CDR3 coding DNA: TGTGCCAGCAGCTACGCGGGCAATCAGCCCCAGCATTTT.

Of note for this clone: An end of the junction does not agree with germline; a read error may underlie this. The rearrangement links TRBV30 to TRBJ2-3; either TRBD1 or TRBD2 may fit D (5 bases each). The CDR3 is made up of 11 amino acids. Germline V gene sequence: CDR1 GTSNPN, CDR2 SVGIG (reference sequence). The CDR3 reads CAWTQRDRMDF. In DNA, the CDR3 is TGTGCCTGGACTCAACGGGACCGAATGGATTTT.

The V gene is TRBV30, the J gene TRBJ1-2; 9 nucleotides agree with TRBD1. Germline V lookup: CDR1 GTSNPN, CDR2 SVGIG (reference sequence). CDR3 length: 14 amino acids. After removal of 1 base from V and 8 bases from J, the junction contained 8 bases not matched to a gene. CDR3 in DNA: TGTGCCTGGAGTGAGACAGGGGGTATACGGGGCTACACCTTC. Protein sequence: CAWSETGGIRGYTF.